What follows are 13 T cell receptor beta chains derived from one specimen sequenced in a study of read filtering for tumor transcriptome and immune sequencing. This library used roughly 430 ng RNA and molecular barcoded adaptors spanning alpha/delta and beta/gamma chains. TCRdb recomputed calls from the reads with MiXCR, one row per CDR3 protein. The sample lists 75,000 to 90,000 distinct CDR3 sequences, 9% to 15% seen once, with 15% in the top ten. Material: a population of CD138-negative cells sorted from bone marrow. The receptors derive from a donor at least 40 years old with multiple myeloma.

This clonotype has a count of ten or more. This chain uses TRBV19 with TRBJ2-1; TRBD1 might be the D (5 bases). CDR1 is LNHDA and CDR2 is SQIVND in the germline V gene (reference sequence). V lost 4 bases to trimming and J lost 10 bases, with 26 bases between them. There are 17 residues in the CDR3. CDR3 loop: CASSTPPTSLDNREQFF. CDR3 bases: TGTGCCAGTAGTACTCCCCCGACTTCGTTGGACAATCGGGAGCAGTTCTTC.

This clonotype was picked up many times. This sequence joins TRBV4-1 and TRBJ2-7, with 9 bases lining up with TRBD2. V was clipped by 1 base and J by 3 bases; unmatched bases: 4. Germline assignment: CDR1 MGHRA and CDR2 YSYEKL. The CDR3 loop spans 15 amino acids. The CDR3 here is CASSQAGLAIYEQYF. For the CDR3, the DNA is TGCGCCAGCAGCCAAGCGGGACTAGCCATCTACGAGCAGTACTTC.

Comment on this clonotype: Being one base from a much bigger clone, this may be a read error. The chain couples TRBV6-2 or TRBV6-3 to TRBJ1-5, with D tentatively TRBD1 (6 bases). The CDR3 sequence is 14 residues long. The germline V gene encodes CDR1 MNHEY and CDR2 SVGEGT. The V and J ends lost 2 bases and 8 bases respectively, with 13 bases between them. CDR3 coding DNA: TGTGCCAGCAGTTACGATGGGGGGGGCGAGCCCCAGCATTTT. Protein: CASSYDGGGEPQHF.

This clonotype was recorded many times. This chain links TRBV7-8 with TRBJ2-1; D ambiguous. V lost 6 bases to trimming and J lost 9 bases, with 18 bases between them. This CDR3 is built from 14 residues. Germline CDR1 reads SGHVS; CDR2 reads FQNEAQ. The CDR3 reads CASSLPRLVVEQFF. The CDR3 DNA follows: TGTGCCAGCAGTCTCCCGCGTCTAGTGGTTGAGCAGTTCTTC.

This clonotype was seen at least ten times. This rearrangement joins TRBV6-2 or TRBV6-3 to TRBJ2-1, with 10 bases that match TRBD2. The germline gives CDR1 MNHEY, CDR2 SVGEGT. This CDR3 comprises 15 residues. The V segment lost 4 bases and the J segment 9 bases; nucleotides outside the gene matches: 9. CDR3 sequence reads: CASSSLAGAAGEQFF. DNA for the CDR3: TGTGCCAGCAGTTCCCTAGCGGGAGCTGCTGGTGAGCAGTTCTTC.

This clonotype came up many times. As DNA, the CDR3 is TGTGCCAGCAGCTTGGTGCCTAGCGGGTACAATGAGCAGTTCTTC. Its translation: CASSLVPSGYNEQFF. The chain has TRBV5-4 and TRBJ2-1, with 8 nucleotides matching TRBD2. CDR1 is SGHNT and CDR2 is YYREEE in the germline V gene (reference sequence). This CDR3 region has 15 residues. V gave up 0 bases and J gave up 4 bases; unmatched junction bases: 3.

This clonotype was recorded at least ten times. A much larger clone is a single base away; this may be a read error. The chain links TRBV6-5 to TRBJ2-7; D call uncertain. The CDR3 extends over 13 amino acids. The germline gives CDR1 MNHEY, CDR2 SVGAGI. The CDR3 loop reads CAGSFGFRYEQYF. CDR3 DNA sequence: TGTGCCGGCAGTTTCGGTTTCCGCTACGAGCAGTACTTC.

This clonotype was recorded at least ten times. This chain uses TRBV7-9 with TRBJ1-1, with no clear D. The CDR3 loop spans 13 amino acids. The V gene's germline CDR1 is SEHNR and CDR2 FQNEAQ (reference sequence). Trimming removed 5 bases at V and 1 base at J, with 8 bases between. The CDR3 DNA is TGTGCCAGCAGCAAGACACAGAACACTGAAGCTTTCTTT. Its translation: CASSKTQNTEAFF.

This clonotype came up a few times. The chain has TRBV19 and TRBJ2-3, with 7 bases identical to TRBD1. This CDR3 is 16 amino acids long. The trim removed 3 bases at V and 4 bases at J, leaving 10 bases unmatched. Germline CDR1 is LNHDA and CDR2 is SQIVND (reference sequence). CDR3 sequence: CASSIGTATSADTQYF. As DNA, the CDR3 is TGTGCCAGTAGTATCGGGACAGCCACGAGCGCAGATACGCAGTATTTT.

This clonotype showed up many times. The chain links TRBV2 to TRBJ1-1; D gene unclear. Germline V lookup: CDR1 SNHLY, CDR2 FYNNEI. V was trimmed by 2 bases and J by 6 bases, leaving 7 bases between them. The CDR3 is made up of 12 amino acids. The CDR3 nucleotides read TGTGCCAGCAGTGAAAGGGTCCCTGAAGCTTTCTTT. Translated, it gives CASSERVPEAFF.

The rearrangement joins TRBV28 to TRBJ2-2; perhaps TRBD2 as D (7 bases). CDR1 MDHEN and CDR2 SYDVKM come from the germline V gene. This CDR3 spans 15 amino acids. Trimming shortened V by 7 bases and J by 6 bases, and 18 bases separated the two germline ends. The CDR3 reads CASTSRGGRAGELFF. In DNA form, the CDR3 reads TGTGCCAGCACCTCCCGCGGGGGCAGGGCCGGGGAGCTGTTTTTT.

In this sample, this clonotype turned up many times. CDR3 protein: CASSFQGAKNIQYF. The DNA of the CDR3 is TGTGCCAGCAGCTTCCAGGGGGCCAAAAACATTCAGTACTTC. The rearrangement joins TRBV13 to TRBJ2-4; D may be TRBD1 (6 bases). The V gene's germline CDR1 is PRHDT and CDR2 FYEKMQ (reference sequence). This CDR3 spans 14 amino acids. Trimming removed 3 bases at V and 1 base at J, with 7 bases between.

Regarding this clonotype: Given a much more abundant clone one base away, this may be a read error. The chain joins TRBV20-1 to TRBJ1-5; D is unresolved. The CDR3 has 12 residues. CDR1 and CDR2 (germline): DFQATT, SNEGSKA (reference sequence). The CDR3 bases are TGCAGTGTTAGACGGGGAGATCAGCCCCAGCATTTT. Amino acids: CSVRRGDQPQHF.